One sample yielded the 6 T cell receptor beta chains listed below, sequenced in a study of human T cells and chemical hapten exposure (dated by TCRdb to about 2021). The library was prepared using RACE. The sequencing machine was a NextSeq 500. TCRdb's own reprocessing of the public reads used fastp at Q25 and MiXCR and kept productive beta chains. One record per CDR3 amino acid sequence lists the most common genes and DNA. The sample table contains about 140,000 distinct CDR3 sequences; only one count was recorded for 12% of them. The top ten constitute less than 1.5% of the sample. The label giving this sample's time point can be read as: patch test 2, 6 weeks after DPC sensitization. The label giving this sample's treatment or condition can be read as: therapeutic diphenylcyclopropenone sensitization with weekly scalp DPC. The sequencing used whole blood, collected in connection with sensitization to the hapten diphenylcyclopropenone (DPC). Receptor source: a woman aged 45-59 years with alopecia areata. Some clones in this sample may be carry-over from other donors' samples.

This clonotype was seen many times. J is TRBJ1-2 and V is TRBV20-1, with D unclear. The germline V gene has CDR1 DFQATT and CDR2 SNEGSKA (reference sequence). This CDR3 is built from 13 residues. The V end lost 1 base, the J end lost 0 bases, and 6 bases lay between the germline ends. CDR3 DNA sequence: TGCAGTGCTAGAGTTGGCCCTAACTATGGCTACACCTTC. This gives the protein CSARVGPNYGYTF.

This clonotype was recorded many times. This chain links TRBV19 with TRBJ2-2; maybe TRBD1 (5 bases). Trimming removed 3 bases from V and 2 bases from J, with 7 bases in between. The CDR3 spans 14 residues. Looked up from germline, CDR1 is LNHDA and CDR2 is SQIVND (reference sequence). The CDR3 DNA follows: TGTGCCAGTAGTATCGACAGCAACACCGGGGAGCTGTTTTTT. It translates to CASSIDSNTGELFF.

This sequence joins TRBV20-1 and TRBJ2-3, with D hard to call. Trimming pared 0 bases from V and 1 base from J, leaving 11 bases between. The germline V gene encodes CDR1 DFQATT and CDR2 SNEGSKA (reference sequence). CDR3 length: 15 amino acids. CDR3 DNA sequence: TGCAGTGCTAGAGATCGGCGGACCGGCACAGATACGCAGTATTTT. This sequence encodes CSARDRRTGTDTQYF.

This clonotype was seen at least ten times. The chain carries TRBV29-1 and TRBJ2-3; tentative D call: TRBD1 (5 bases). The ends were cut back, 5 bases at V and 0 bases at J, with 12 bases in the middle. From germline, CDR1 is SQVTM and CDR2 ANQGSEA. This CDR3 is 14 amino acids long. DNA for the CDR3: TGCAGCGTTTCCACAGGATTAAGCACAGATACGCAGTATTTT. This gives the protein CSVSTGLSTDTQYF.

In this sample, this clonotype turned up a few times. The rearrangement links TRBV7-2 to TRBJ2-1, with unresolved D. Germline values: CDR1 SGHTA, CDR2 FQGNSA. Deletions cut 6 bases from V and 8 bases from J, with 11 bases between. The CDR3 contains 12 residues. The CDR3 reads CASRPLGDEQFF. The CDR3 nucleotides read TGTGCCAGCAGGCCCCTCGGCGATGAGCAGTTCTTC.

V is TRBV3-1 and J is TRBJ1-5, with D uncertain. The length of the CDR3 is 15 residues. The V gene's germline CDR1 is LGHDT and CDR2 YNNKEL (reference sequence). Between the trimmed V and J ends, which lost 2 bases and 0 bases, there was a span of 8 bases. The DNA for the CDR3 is TGTGCCAGCAGCCAATCAGACTATAGCAATCAGCCCCAGCATTTT. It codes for CASSQSDYSNQPQHF.